The T cell receptor (beta chain) under discussion was sequenced for a study of STAT5B mutations in CD4+ large granular lymphocyte leukemia. Study-wide findings and caveats: Without putative leukemic clones, patient CD4-sorted repertoires remained more clonal than healthy CD4+ repertoires. The CD4+ versus CD8+ T-LGLL clonality difference may reflect limited sample size.

A note on this clone: Its antigen remains unidentified.

Sequencing was at survey level. Method: immunoSEQ multiplex PCR; TCRdb's copy keeps in-frame clones and lacks some. The data contain 38,000 or so clones, about 82% of them singletons. Buffy coats from healthy blood donors served as controls. The clonotype was recovered from a human donor in good health. The sequenced sample was CD4+ T cells from blood buffy coats.

CDR3 DNA sequence: TGTGCCAGCAGGAACAGGGCCCCGAGCTCCTACAATGAGCAGTTCTTC. Translating it yields CASRNRAPSSYNEQFF. The chain joins TRBV27 to TRBJ2-1, with D possibly being TRBD1 (6 bases). This CDR3 is built from 16 residues. With 6 bases removed from V and 0 bases from J, the gap between germline ends came to 15 bases. Germline loops: CDR1 MNHEY, CDR2 SMNVEV (reference sequence).